The 3 T cell receptor beta chains reported below all come from one sample, sequenced in a study of Ad26.COV2.S vaccination and SARS-CoV-2 variants. Treatment defined: about 20 received Ad26.COV2.S at low or high dose, single or two shots; 5 received placebo; per-sample allocation not given. Vaccine and placebo recipients were sampled on day 63 after the first injection. The assay was immunoSEQ multiplex PCR, and TCRdb's table has in-frame clones only and misses some. Among 380,000 or so clones, about 86% were seen once, and the ten largest hold approximately 12%. This specimen consisted of peripheral blood, obtained in a trial of Ad26.COV2.S vaccine versus placebo. These TCRs come from a person aged 18 to 65 who received the Ad26.COV2.S COVID-19 vaccine or a placebo.

The chain couples TRBV30 to TRBJ2-1; no clear D. Trimming removed 0 bases at V and 4 bases at J, with 10 bases between. The CDR3 length is 14 residues. Germline values: CDR1 GTSNPN, CDR2 SVGIG (reference sequence). The CDR3, as DNA: TGTGCCTGGAGTGTAAGTACTTTATACAATGAGCAGTTCTTC. Its protein is CAWSVSTLYNEQFF.

The V call is TRBV24-1, the J call TRBJ2-3, with D perhaps given as TRBD1 or TRBD2 (5 bases each). The CDR3 is 15 residues long. CDR1 is KGHDR, CDR2 SFDVKD, per germline. The V gene lost 0 bases and the J gene lost 2 bases, with 8 bases spanning the gap. CDR3 sequence reads: CATSDLPGTTDTQYF. The CDR3 region has the DNA TGTGCCACCAGTGATTTGCCGGGGACCACAGATACGCAGTATTTT.

The chain couples TRBV11-2 to TRBJ2-1; tentatively, D is TRBD1 (5 bases). The CDR3 is made up of 14 amino acids. Trimming shortened V by 6 bases and J by 2 bases, and 11 bases separated the two germline ends. Germline lookup yields CDR1 SGHAT and CDR2 FQNNGV. CDR3 nucleotides: TGTGCCAGCAGTCCCCCAGGGACCTACAATGAGCAGTTCTTC. Translated: CASSPPGTYNEQFF. Complete variable domain (other parts from reference TRBV11-2 and TRBJ2-1): EAGVAQSPRYKIIEKRQSVAFWCNPISGHATLYWYQQILGQGPKLLIQFQNNGVVDDSQLPKDRFSAERLKGVDSTLKIQPAKLEDSAVYLCASSPPGTYNEQFFGPGTRLTVL.